One sample yielded the 15 T cell receptor beta chains listed below, sequenced in a study of cytomegalovirus exposure and HLA in healthy donors. Researchers ran the PCR with 60 Vbeta and 13 Jbeta primers. Method: immunoSEQ multiplex PCR; TCRdb's copy keeps in-frame clones and lacks some. The table has under 85,000 clones, 80% seen once. The specimen was PBMCs. These receptors were obtained from a woman aged 30 to 39 in good health and CMV-seronegative.

This chain links TRBV7-2 with TRBJ2-1; D may be TRBD1 (5 bases). Trimming removed 4 bases at V and 9 bases at J, with 13 bases between. CDR1 and CDR2 (germline): SGHTA, FQGNSA. The CDR3 runs to 13 residues. The CDR3 loop reads CASSSLRRGEQFF. In DNA form, the CDR3 reads TGTGCCAGCAGCTCATTAAGAAGGGGTGAGCAGTTCTTC.

The chain has TRBV7-6 and TRBJ2-3, with 15 bases lining up with TRBD2. Germline V gene sequence: CDR1 SGHVS, CDR2 FNYEAQ. Germline trimming cut 5 bases from V and 0 bases from J; bases unmatched to any gene: 12. The CDR3 totals 20 residues. CDR3 DNA sequence: TGTGCCAGCAGCCCCGGACTAGCGGGGGGGATGTTAGTAAGCACAGATACGCAGTATTTT. This encodes CASSPGLAGGMLVSTDTQYF.

The rearrangement joins TRBV19 to TRBJ1-1; D may be TRBD1 (5 bases). Germline values: CDR1 LNHDA, CDR2 SQIVND (reference sequence). This CDR3 region has 12 residues. V lost 5 bases and J lost 6, with 10 bases in between. The CDR3 bases are TGTGCCAGTAGTTGGGGCAGGGCTGAAGCTTTCTTT. Translated: CASSWGRAEAFF.

CDR3 DNA: TGTGCCAGCAGAGGGGTAGCAGATACGCAGTATTTT. Its protein product is CASRGVADTQYF. The genes are TRBV5-4 and TRBJ2-3, with D possibly matching TRBD1 (5 bases). This CDR3 spans 12 amino acids. CDR1 and CDR2 (germline): SGHNT, YYREEE (reference sequence). Trimming left V 5 bases short and J 4 bases short, with 8 bases between.

This chain joins TRBV28 and TRBJ2-3; TRBD1 agrees at 7 bases. This CDR3 contains 13 residues. V gave up 8 bases and J gave up 2 bases; unmatched junction bases: 4. From germline, CDR1 is MDHEN and CDR2 SYDVKM. Here the CDR3 DNA reads TGTGCCAGCGGGGACAGACCCACAGATACGCAGTATTTT. Protein: CASGDRPTDTQYF.

Written as DNA, the CDR3 is TGTGCCAGCAGTGAGGAAGCGGGGGGCTACGAGCAGTACTTC. Its translation is CASSEEAGGYEQYF. The V gene is TRBV2, the J gene TRBJ2-7; 9 bases are shared with TRBD2. The CDR3 is 14 residues long. V lost 3 bases to trimming and J lost 3 bases; unmatched junction nucleotides: 3. Looked up from germline, CDR1 is SNHLY and CDR2 is FYNNEI. The complete variable domain, with remaining parts taken from reference TRBV2 and TRBJ2-7, reads EPEVTQTPSHQVTQMGQEVILRCVPISNHLYFYWYRQILGQKVEFLVSFYNNEISEKSEIFDDQFSVERPDGSNFTLKIRSTKLEDSAMYFCASSEEAGGYEQYFGPGTRLTVT.

J is TRBJ1-5 and V is TRBV15, with D tentatively TRBD1 (5 bases). The CDR3 extends over 14 amino acids. The germline CDR1 and CDR2 sequences are LNHNV and YYDKDF (reference sequence). V was cut by 3 bases and J by 4 bases, with 10 bases left in between. CDR3 bases: TGTGCCACCAGCAGGATCGGGGGGAATCAGCCCCAGCATTTT. It yields the protein CATSRIGGNQPQHF. The variable domain in full, completed from reference TRBV15 and TRBJ1-5, reads DAMVIQNPRYQVTQFGKPVTLSCSQTLNHNVMYWYQQKSSQAPKLLFHYYDKDFNNEADTPDNFQSRRPNTSFCFLDIRSPGLGDTAMYLCATSRIGGNQPQHFGDGTRLSIL.

The sample holds a few counts of this clone. Here the CDR3 DNA reads TGTGCCTGGACCAGGACTAATGAAAAACTGTTTTTT. It yields the protein CAWTRTNEKLFF. The chain uses TRBV30 and TRBJ1-4, with unresolved D. Germline V CDR1 and CDR2: GTSNPN, SVGIG (reference sequence). The CDR3 has 12 amino acids. The V end was cut by 4 bases, the J end by 2 bases, with 5 bases between.

The rearrangement joins TRBV7-3 to TRBJ1-1; the D gene is possibly TRBD1 (5 bases). This CDR3 is built from 12 residues. Germline CDR1 is SGHTA and CDR2 is FQGTGA. V shed 4 bases and J shed 8 bases, with 11 bases lying between them. The CDR3 loop is CASSSGGREAFF. Here the CDR3 DNA reads TGTGCCAGCAGCTCCGGGGGGAGAGAAGCTTTCTTT.

The J gene is TRBJ1-1, the V gene TRBV7-8; D gene ambiguous. The CDR3 is 15 amino acids. Trimming cost V 2 bases and J 0 bases, with 10 bases left between them. CDR1 is SGHVS, CDR2 FQNEAQ, per germline. The CDR3 DNA follows: TGTGCCAGCAGCTTACGGAGGCAGTTGAACACTGAAGCTTTCTTT. This codes for CASSLRRQLNTEAFF.

J is TRBJ1-3 and V is TRBV10-3, with D possibly being TRBD1 (5 bases). In germline, CDR1 is ENHRY, CDR2 SYGVKD. V was clipped by 6 bases and J by 1 base, with 13 bases between them. This CDR3 has 15 residues. The CDR3 DNA is TGTGCCATCAGGTCTGGAGACAGATCTGGAAACACCATATATTTT. Amino acid sequence: CAIRSGDRSGNTIYF.

This clone appeared a single time. The chain is built from TRBV28 and TRBJ1-2, with D possibly being TRBD1 (5 bases). The CDR3 spans 14 residues. Germline V gives CDR1 MDHEN, CDR2 SYDVKM. V lost 4 bases and J 3 bases, leaving 12 bases between the germline ends. The CDR3 region has the DNA TGTGCCAGCAGTTCCGGACAAGACTACTATGGCTACACCTTC. Its protein is CASSSGQDYYGYTF.

The V call is TRBV25-1, the J call TRBJ1-5; 7 nucleotides line up with TRBD1. Germline-derived CDR1 and CDR2 are MGHDK and SYGVNS. With V trimmed by 6 bases and J by 6 bases, 11 bases remained unmatched. CDR3 size: 15 residues. In DNA form, the CDR3 reads TGTGCCAGCAGGGACAGGTTGAAGGCGAGTCAGCCCCAGCATTTT. It yields the protein CASRDRLKASQPQHF.

The V and J genes are TRBV30 and TRBJ1-4, with D hard to call. Germline CDR1 reads GTSNPN; CDR2 reads SVGIG (reference sequence). V gave up 3 bases and J gave up 5 bases, with 10 bases separating them. There are 13 residues in the CDR3. The CDR3 coding sequence is TGTGCCTGGAGGGGCCTCCAAAATGAAAAACTGTTTTTT. Its translation is CAWRGLQNEKLFF.

The rearrangement joins TRBV9 to TRBJ2-7; D might be TRBD1 (8 bases). V lost 7 bases, J lost 2 bases, and 19 bases lay in between. CDR1 is SGDLS and CDR2 is YYNGEE in the germline V gene. The CDR3 spans 15 residues. CDR3 amino acids: CASGGEDRVPYEQYF. The CDR3 nucleotides are TGTGCCAGCGGGGGGGAGGACAGGGTTCCCTACGAGCAGTACTTC.